This paragraph covers one T cell receptor (beta chain) sequence. Its target is unknown. This entry comes from a study of shared clonotypes between healthy human individuals. The study, taken as a whole, reports: Sequencing depth was a factor that was expected to affect clonotype sharing among donors. Blood alone was sampled, and tissue repertoires likely differ.

CDR1 and CDR2 from the germline V gene are SGHTA and FQGNSA. The CDR3 covers 17 residues. Trimming took 1 base from V and 6 from J, leaving 21 bases between them. The test was conducted at deep level. Generated by immunoSEQ multiplex PCR, the TCRdb table keeps only in-frame clones and is missing some. This sample has roughly 500,000 clones, with 79% found just once. The origin of this receptor is a woman in her forties in good health. Some clones in this sample may be carry-over from other donors' samples. Sequenced input: PBMCs. J is TRBJ1-1 and V is TRBV7-2; D remains unclear. This chain's CDR3 is CASSLVGKANLNSEAFF. The CDR3 DNA sequence: TGTGCCAGCAGCTTAGTGGGAAAGGCCAACCTCAACTCTGAAGCTTTCTTT.